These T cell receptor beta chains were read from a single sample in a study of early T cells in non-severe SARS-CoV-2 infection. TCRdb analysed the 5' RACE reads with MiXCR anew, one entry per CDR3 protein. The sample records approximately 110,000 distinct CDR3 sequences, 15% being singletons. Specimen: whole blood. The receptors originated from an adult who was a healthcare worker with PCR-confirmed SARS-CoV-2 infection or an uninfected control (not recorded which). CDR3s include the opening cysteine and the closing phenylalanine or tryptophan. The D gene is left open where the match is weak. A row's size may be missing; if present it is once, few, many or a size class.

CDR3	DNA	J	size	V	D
CSARGLAGGQNTDTQYF	TGCAGTGCTAGAGGGCTAGCGGGGGGACAGAACACAGATACGCAGTATTTT	TRBJ2-3	.	TRBV20-1	TRBD2
CASRITGGSGNTIYF	TGTGCCAGCAGGATTACAGGGGGCTCTGGAAACACCATATATTTT	TRBJ1-3	.	TRBV12-3/TRBV12-4	TRBD1
CASSQRYVNTEAFF	TGCGCCAGCAGCCAAAGATACGTGAACACTGAAGCTTTCTTT	TRBJ1-1	.	TRBV4-1	.
CASSSSPGDRASSPLHF	TGCGCCAGCAGTTCCAGCCCTGGGGACAGGGCATCGTCACCCCTCCACTTT	TRBJ1-6	.	TRBV5-1	TRBD1
CASSPGREDTQYF	TGTGCCAGCAGCCCGGGCCGGGAAGATACGCAGTATTTT	TRBJ2-3	.	TRBV7-9	.
CASSTLQGVAQYF	TGTGCCAGCAGTACATTACAGGGAGTGGCCCAGTACTTC	TRBJ2-5	few	TRBV12-3/TRBV12-4	.
CVWSGRTGGYEQYF	TGTGTCTGGAGTGGTCGGACAGGGGGGTACGAGCAGTACTTC	TRBJ2-7	.	TRBV30	TRBD1
CASSSRGSPNTEAFF	TGTGCCAGCAGCTCTCGGGGGTCCCCGAACACTGAAGCTTTCTTT	TRBJ1-1	few	TRBV13	.
CASTMSRTMNTEAFF	TGTGCCAGCACCATGAGTCGAACCATGAACACTGAAGCTTTCTTT	TRBJ1-1	.	TRBV12-3/TRBV12-4	.
CASSSIYSGEYNEQFF	TGTGCCAGCAGCTCGATATATAGCGGGGAATACAATGAGCAGTTCTTC	TRBJ2-1	few	TRBV7-8	TRBD2